The rows below give T cell receptor beta chains drawn from one sample of a study of chemoradiotherapy in HPV16-positive cancers. Repertoires were generated with immunoSEQ multiplex PCR, while TCRdb's copy carries only in-frame clones and drops some. The profile shows 20,000 to 25,000 clones, about 87% of them singletons. The sequencing used blood, collected from a patient who underwent chemoradiotherapy. Receptors originate from a human donor with HPV-associated anogenital cancer. The CDR3 runs from the conserved cysteine through the conserved F or W. The D gene is left open where the match is weak. Expanded clones get a size class; other rows say once, few or many, or leave the size out.

NA	TRBV4-1	TRBJ1-1	large	CASSQELTSLGNTEAFF	TGCGCCAGCAGCCAAGAATTAACATCTCTCGGGAACACTGAAGCTTTCTTT
TRBD2	TRBV7-9	TRBJ2-5	NA	CASSLGSGLAEETQYF	TGTGCCAGCAGCTTAGGGTCGGGACTAGCGGAAGAGACCCAGTACTTC
TRBD2	TRBV30	TRBJ2-1	NA	CAWGSGGALYEQFF	TGTGCCTGGGGAAGCGGGGGGGCCCTCTATGAGCAGTTCTTC
NA	TRBV4-2	TRBJ1-3	NA	CASSYHLGGSSSSGNTIYF	TGTGCCAGCAGCTACCACCTGGGGGGCTCGTCAAGCTCTGGAAACACCATATATTTT
TRBD1	TRBV6-1	TRBJ1-5	NA	CASSERAGQELTPQHF	TGTGCCAGCAGTGAAAGGGCAGGACAGGAGCTTACGCCCCAGCATTTT
NA	TRBV11-2	TRBJ1-2	NA	CASSLAGPGYGYTF	TGTGCCAGCAGCTTAGCGGGGCCAGGGTATGGCTACACCTTC
NA	TRBV7-3	TRBJ1-1	NA	CASSSYPDTEAFF	TGTGCCAGCAGCTCATATCCTGACACTGAAGCTTTCTTT
TRBD2	TRBV6-5	TRBJ2-1	NA	CASTAGTSSSEQFF	TGTGCCAGCACCGCCGGGACTAGTAGTAGTGAGCAGTTCTTC
NA	TRBV10-3	TRBJ2-3	NA	CAIGTRVADTQYF	TGTGCCATCGGGACGAGGGTAGCAGATACGCAGTATTTT
TRBD1	TRBV6-1	TRBJ1-2	NA	CASSVVTGGATYYGYTF	TGTGCCAGCAGTGTCGTGACAGGGGGCGCAACATATTATGGCTACACCTTC
NA	TRBV19	TRBJ2-3	NA	CASSYTRGDTQYF	TGTGCCAGTAGTTATACTAGGGGAGATACGCAGTATTTT
NA	TRBV19	TRBJ2-2	NA	CASSIGRANTGELFF	TGTGCCAGTAGTATTGGCAGGGCGAACACCGGGGAGCTGTTTTTT
TRBD1	TRBV9	TRBJ1-1	NA	CASSEGTGASEAFF	TGTGCCAGCAGCGAGGGGACAGGCGCCTCTGAAGCTTTCTTT
NA	TRBV19	TRBJ2-7	NA	CASSPGASYEQYF	TGTGCCAGTAGCCCCGGGGCTTCCTACGAGCAGTACTTC
NA	TRBV5-4	TRBJ2-1	NA	CASSAMTGSYNEQFF	TGTGCCAGCAGCGCAATGACGGGCTCCTACAATGAGCAGTTCTTC
NA	TRBV4-2	TRBJ2-3	NA	CASSQDSLTSGDDTDTQYF	TGTGCCAGCAGCCAAGATAGTTTAACGAGCGGAGACGATACAGATACGCAGTATTTT
NA	TRBV7-6	TRBJ1-4	NA	CASSLVALNEKLFF	TGTGCCAGCAGCTTAGTGGCCCTTAATGAAAAACTGTTTTTT
NA	TRBV4-2	TRBJ2-3	NA	CASSQEGQPDTQYF	TGTGCCAGCAGCCAAGAGGGCCAACCAGATACGCAGTATTTT
TRBD2	TRBV6-5	TRBJ2-1	NA	CASSYGERGGNEQFF	TGTGCCAGCAGCTACGGCGAGCGGGGGGGGAATGAGCAGTTCTTC
NA	TRBV12-2	TRBJ1-2	few	CASRLVEGSCGYTF	TGTGCAAGTCGCTTAGTTGAGGGCTCCTGTGGCTACACCTTC
NA	TRBV2	TRBJ1-1	NA	CASSQGLNTEAFF	TGTGCCAGCAGTCAGGGATTGAACACTGAAGCTTTCTTT
TRBD1	TRBV30	TRBJ1-1	NA	CAWNRGTTEAFF	TGTGCCTGGAACAGGGGGACGACTGAAGCTTTCTTT
NA	TRBV19	TRBJ2-3	NA	CASSISGALDTQYF	TGTGCCAGTAGTATCTCGGGGGCGCTTGATACGCAGTATTTT
NA	TRBV10-3	TRBJ1-6	NA	CAISGEGQGKSPLHF	TGTGCCATCAGTGGGGAGGGGCAGGGGAAATCACCCCTCCACTTT
NA	TRBV4-1	TRBJ2-3	NA	CASSHPTETTEGGVSSDTQYF	TGCGCCAGCAGCCACCCCACCGAGACTACCGAAGGGGGGGTTTCTTCGGATACGCAGTATTTT
NA	TRBV9	TRBJ1-4	NA	CASSVGSAEGKLFF	TGTGCCAGCAGCGTGGGCTCGGCCGAGGGAAAACTGTTTTTT
NA	TRBV7-6	TRBJ2-2	NA	CASSLYSGELFF	TGTGCCAGCAGCTTATATTCCGGGGAGCTGTTTTTT
NA	TRBV30	TRBJ1-1	NA	CAWRQRENTEAFF	TGTGCCTGGAGGCAGAGAGAGAACACTGAAGCTTTCTTT
NA	TRBV18	TRBJ1-6	NA	CASSPVQYNSPLHF	TGTGCCAGCTCACCGGTACAGTATAATTCACCCCTCCACTTT
NA	TRBV5-1	TRBJ1-1	NA	CASSLNTEAFF	TGCGCCAGCAGCTTAAACACTGAAGCTTTCTTT
NA	TRBV14	TRBJ2-5	NA	CASSQVRETQYF	TGTGCCAGCAGCCAAGTGAGAGAGACCCAGTACTTC
TRBD1	TRBV9	TRBJ1-1	NA	CASSPFHLTGTSTEAFF	TGTGCCAGCAGCCCCTTCCATTTGACAGGGACGTCCACTGAAGCTTTCTTT
NA	TRBV27	TRBJ1-1	NA	CASSSLMNTEAFF	TGTGCCAGCAGTTCTTTAATGAACACTGAAGCTTTCTTT
TRBD2	TRBV7-9	TRBJ2-3	NA	CASSLIAGALDTQYF	TGTGCCAGCAGCCTAATAGCGGGGGCGTTAGATACGCAGTATTTT
TRBD2	TRBV7-2	TRBJ2-5	NA	CASSPGLAVETQYF	TGTGCCAGCAGCCCGGGACTAGCGGTAGAGACCCAGTACTTC
TRBD1	TRBV5-6	TRBJ1-6	NA	CASIKTGQGTNSPLHF	TGTGCCAGCATCAAAACGGGACAGGGCACGAATTCACCCCTCCACTTT
NA	TRBV4-2	TRBJ2-1	NA	CASSHGQDNEQFF	TGTGCCAGCAGCCATGGGCAGGACAATGAGCAGTTCTTC
TRBD1	TRBV19	TRBJ2-7	NA	CASSPLTGGGTYEQYF	TGTGCCAGTAGCCCCTTGACAGGGGGAGGTACCTACGAGCAGTACTTC
NA	TRBV28	TRBJ2-3	NA	CASSPLLGTQYF	TGTGCCAGCAGTCCACTCCTGGGTACGCAGTATTTT
NA	TRBV6-1	TRBJ1-5	NA	CASTEGGMGGQPQHF	TGTGCCAGCACCGAAGGGGGGATGGGCGGTCAGCCCCAGCATTTT
NA	TRBV21-1	TRBJ1-5	NA	CASSKDVYSNQPQHF	TGTGCCAGCAGCAAGGATGTTTATAGCAATCAGCCCCAGCATTTT
NA	TRBV11-2	TRBJ2-2	NA	CASSLDTGVFTGELFF	TGTGCCAGCAGCTTAGATACGGGGGTATTTACCGGGGAGCTGTTTTTT
TRBD1	TRBV29-1	TRBJ2-5	NA	CSVHRGRGQETQYF	TGCAGCGTGCACAGGGGAAGGGGCCAAGAGACCCAGTACTTC
TRBD1	TRBV7-2	TRBJ1-2	NA	CASVRPGQNYGYTF	TGTGCCAGTGTGAGACCGGGACAGAACTATGGCTACACCTTC
NA	TRBV18	TRBJ2-5	NA	CASSPRERVGQETQYF	TGTGCCAGCTCACCCCGAGAACGTGTTGGGCAAGAGACCCAGTACTTC
NA	TRBV7-8	TRBJ2-5	NA	CASSGKGGGLGETQYF	TGTGCCAGCAGCGGGAAGGGAGGGGGCCTTGGGGAGACCCAGTACTTC
NA	TRBV30	TRBJ1-6	NA	CAWSPPLRQLQGSPLHF	TGTGCCTGGAGTCCCCCACTAAGACAGCTCCAAGGGTCACCCCTCCACTTT
TRBD2	TRBV9	TRBJ2-5	NA	CASSPTLGGGQETQYF	TGTGCCAGCAGCCCCACCTTAGGCGGGGGGCAAGAGACCCAGTACTTC
TRBD1	TRBV6-5	TRBJ1-2	NA	CASSYDRGLGYTF	TGTGCCAGCAGTTACGACAGGGGGCTTGGCTACACCTTC